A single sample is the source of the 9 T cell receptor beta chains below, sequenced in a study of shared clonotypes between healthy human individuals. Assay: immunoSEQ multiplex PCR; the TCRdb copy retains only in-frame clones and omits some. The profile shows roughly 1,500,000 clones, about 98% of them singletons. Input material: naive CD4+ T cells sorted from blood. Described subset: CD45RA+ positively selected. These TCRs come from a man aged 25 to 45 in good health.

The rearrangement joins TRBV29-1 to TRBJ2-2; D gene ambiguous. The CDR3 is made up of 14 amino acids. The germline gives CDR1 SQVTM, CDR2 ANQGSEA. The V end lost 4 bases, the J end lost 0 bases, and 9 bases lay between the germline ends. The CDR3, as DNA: TGCAGCGTTGTATCGTCCCCGAACACCGGGGAGCTGTTTTTT. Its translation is CSVVSSPNTGELFF.

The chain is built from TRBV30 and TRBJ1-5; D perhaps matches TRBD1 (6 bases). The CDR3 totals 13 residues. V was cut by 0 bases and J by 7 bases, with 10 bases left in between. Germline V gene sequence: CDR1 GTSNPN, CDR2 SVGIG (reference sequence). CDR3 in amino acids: CAWSVRGAQPQHF. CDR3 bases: TGTGCCTGGAGTGTAAGGGGGGCCCAGCCCCAGCATTTT.

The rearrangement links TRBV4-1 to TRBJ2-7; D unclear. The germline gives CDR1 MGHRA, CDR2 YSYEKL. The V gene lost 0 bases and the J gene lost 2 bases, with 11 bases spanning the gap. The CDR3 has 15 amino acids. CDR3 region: CASSQDQNTAYEQYF. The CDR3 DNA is TGCGCCAGCAGCCAAGATCAAAACACCGCCTACGAGCAGTACTTC.

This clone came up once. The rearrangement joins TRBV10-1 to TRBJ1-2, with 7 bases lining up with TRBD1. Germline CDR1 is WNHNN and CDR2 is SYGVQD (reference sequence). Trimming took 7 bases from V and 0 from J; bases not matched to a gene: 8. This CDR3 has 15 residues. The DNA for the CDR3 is TGCGCCAGCATTTGGACGGACAGGCCTAACTATGGCTACACCTTC. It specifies CASIWTDRPNYGYTF.

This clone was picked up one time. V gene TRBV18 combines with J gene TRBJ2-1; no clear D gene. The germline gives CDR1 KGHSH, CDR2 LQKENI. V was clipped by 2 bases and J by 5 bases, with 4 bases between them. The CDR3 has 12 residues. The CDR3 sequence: CASSPTNNEQFF. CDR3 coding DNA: TGTGCCAGCTCACCAACTAACAATGAGCAGTTCTTC.

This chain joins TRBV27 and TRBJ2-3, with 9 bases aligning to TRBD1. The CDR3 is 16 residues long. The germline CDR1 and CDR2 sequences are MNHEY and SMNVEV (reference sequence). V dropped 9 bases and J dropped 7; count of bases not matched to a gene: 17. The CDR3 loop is CASSRTGGLQTHTQYF. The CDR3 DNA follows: TGTGCCAGTTCCCGCACAGGGGGCCTACAGACTCATACGCAGTATTTT.

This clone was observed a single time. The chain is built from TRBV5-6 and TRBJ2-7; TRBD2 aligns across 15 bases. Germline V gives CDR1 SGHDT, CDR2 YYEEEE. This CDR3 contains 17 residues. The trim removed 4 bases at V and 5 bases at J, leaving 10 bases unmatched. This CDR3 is CASSVRTSGRAKNEQYF. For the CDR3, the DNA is TGTGCCAGCAGCGTAAGGACTAGCGGGAGGGCGAAGAACGAGCAGTACTTC.

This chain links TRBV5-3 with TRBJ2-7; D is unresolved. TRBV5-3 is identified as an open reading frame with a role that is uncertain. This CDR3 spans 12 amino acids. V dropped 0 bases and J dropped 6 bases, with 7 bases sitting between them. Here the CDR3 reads CARSLAFGEQYF. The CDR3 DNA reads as TGTGCCAGAAGCTTGGCTTTCGGCGAGCAGTACTTC.

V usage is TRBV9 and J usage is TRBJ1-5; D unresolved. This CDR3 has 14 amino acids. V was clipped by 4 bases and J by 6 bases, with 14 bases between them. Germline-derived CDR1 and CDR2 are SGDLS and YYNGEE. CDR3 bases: TGTGCCAGCAGCCCACAAGGGATGAGTCAGCCCCAGCATTTT. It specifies CASSPQGMSQPQHF.